A selection of T cell receptor beta chains follows, all from one sample in a study of blood T cell repertoires in COVID-19. Profiling relied on immunoSEQ multiplex PCR, and the TCRdb table lists in-frame clones only, not all of them. The sample has about 230,000 clones; around 83% are singletons. The specimen was peripheral blood. The source of these receptors is a man between 40 and 49 years old who had recovered from COVID-19. CDR3s include the opening cysteine and the closing phenylalanine or tryptophan. The D gene is left open where the match is weak. Only part of the rows carry a size: once, few, many, or a class if the clone is expanded.

d_call: TRBD1
clone_size: .
j_call: TRBJ1-6
v_call: TRBV19
cdr3_nt: TGTGCCAGTAGTATCGGGACAGTTATCAATAATTCACCCCTCCACTTT
cdr3_aa: CASSIGTVINNSPLHF

d_call: .
clone_size: .
j_call: TRBJ1-1
v_call: TRBV12-3/TRBV12-4
cdr3_nt: TGTGCCAGCAGCCGGGGCAGGGGCACTGAAGCTTTCTTT
cdr3_aa: CASSRGRGTEAFF

d_call: TRBD2
clone_size: .
j_call: TRBJ2-1
v_call: TRBV19
cdr3_nt: TGTGCCAGTAGTTACGGGGGGGCCAAGAGGGGTGAGCAGTTCTTC
cdr3_aa: CASSYGGAKRGEQFF

d_call: .
clone_size: .
j_call: TRBJ1-5
v_call: TRBV20-1
cdr3_nt: TGCAGTGCTACTGACAGGAATCAGCCCCAGCATTTT
cdr3_aa: CSATDRNQPQHF

d_call: TRBD1
clone_size: few
j_call: TRBJ1-1
v_call: TRBV7-9
cdr3_nt: TGTGCCAGCAGCTTAAGCGGCAGGGGGCGAACTGAAGCTTTCTTT
cdr3_aa: CASSLSGRGRTEAFF

d_call: TRBD1
clone_size: .
j_call: TRBJ1-1
v_call: TRBV6-2/TRBV6-3
cdr3_nt: TGTGCCAGCAGTTTATCAGGGGGCGCAGTATTCTCTGAAGCTTTCTTT
cdr3_aa: CASSLSGGAVFSEAFF

d_call: .
clone_size: .
j_call: TRBJ2-7
v_call: TRBV10-2
cdr3_nt: TGCGCCAGCATGGAGGGTCGGGGTACGGGCGAGCAGTACTTC
cdr3_aa: CASMEGRGTGEQYF

d_call: .
clone_size: .
j_call: TRBJ1-6
v_call: TRBV19
cdr3_nt: TGTGCCAGTAGTCCTAAACTGCCTTCACCCCTCCACTTT
cdr3_aa: CASSPKLPSPLHF

d_call: TRBD1
clone_size: few
j_call: TRBJ2-3
v_call: TRBV29-1
cdr3_nt: TGCAGCGTTGCGACAGGGACGGTCTCAGATACGCAGTATTTT
cdr3_aa: CSVATGTVSDTQYF

d_call: TRBD2
clone_size: .
j_call: TRBJ2-5
v_call: TRBV6-6
cdr3_nt: TGTGCCAGCGGGAGACTAGCGGATGCGGAGACCCAGTACTTC
cdr3_aa: CASGRLADAETQYF

d_call: .
clone_size: few
j_call: TRBJ1-3
v_call: TRBV2
cdr3_nt: TGTGCCAGCATCAGGCCCCTGAGCTCTGGAAACACCATATATTTT
cdr3_aa: CASIRPLSSGNTIYF

d_call: .
clone_size: once
j_call: TRBJ2-2
v_call: TRBV19
cdr3_nt: TGTGCCAGTAGCACTCAGGGCTACAACAGGGTTGAGGCCGGGGAGCTGTTTTTT
cdr3_aa: CASSTQGYNRVEAGELFF

d_call: TRBD2
clone_size: .
j_call: TRBJ2-3
v_call: TRBV4-3
cdr3_nt: TGCGCCAGCAGCCAAGAGGCTAGCGGGGGGGCCACAGATACGCAGTATTTT
cdr3_aa: CASSQEASGGATDTQYF

d_call: .
clone_size: .
j_call: TRBJ1-2
v_call: TRBV19
cdr3_nt: TGTGCCAGTAGTAGGACACTCTATGGCTACACCTTC
cdr3_aa: CASSRTLYGYTF

d_call: .
clone_size: .
j_call: TRBJ1-1
v_call: TRBV6-5
cdr3_nt: TGTGCCAGTCGTCGGACCAGACAGTCAAACACTGAAGCTTTCTTT
cdr3_aa: CASRRTRQSNTEAFF

d_call: .
clone_size: .
j_call: TRBJ1-1
v_call: TRBV14
cdr3_nt: TGTGCCAGCAGCTCCTTAGACAGGATGAACACTGAAGCTTTCTTT
cdr3_aa: CASSSLDRMNTEAFF

d_call: .
clone_size: .
j_call: TRBJ1-1
v_call: TRBV7-2
cdr3_nt: TGTGCCAGCAGCTTAGCACGGGACGGAGGGGTGAACACTGAAGCTTTCTTT
cdr3_aa: CASSLARDGGVNTEAFF

d_call: TRBD1
clone_size: .
j_call: TRBJ1-2
v_call: TRBV6-5
cdr3_nt: TGTGCCAGCAGCGCAGGGGGTGGCTACACCTTC
cdr3_aa: CASSAGGGYTF

d_call: .
clone_size: .
j_call: TRBJ2-7
v_call: TRBV2
cdr3_nt: TGTGCCAGCAGTGTTGCCAGCGGGCGAACCTACGAGCAGTACTTC
cdr3_aa: CASSVASGRTYEQYF

d_call: TRBD2
clone_size: .
j_call: TRBJ2-7
v_call: TRBV19
cdr3_nt: TGTGCCAGCATTACCGGGACTAGCGGGAAAGAGCAGTACTTC
cdr3_aa: CASITGTSGKEQYF

d_call: TRBD1
clone_size: .
j_call: TRBJ2-1
v_call: TRBV18
cdr3_nt: TGTGCCAGCTCACCAGGGACAGATAATGAGCAGTTCTTC
cdr3_aa: CASSPGTDNEQFF

d_call: .
clone_size: .
j_call: TRBJ1-2
v_call: TRBV6-2/TRBV6-3
cdr3_nt: TGTGCCAGCAGTCCCTTGAACTATGGCTACACCTTC
cdr3_aa: CASSPLNYGYTF

d_call: TRBD1
clone_size: .
j_call: TRBJ2-1
v_call: TRBV12-5
cdr3_nt: TGTGCTAGTGGTTTGTGGGACAGGTACAATGAGCAGTTCTTC
cdr3_aa: CASGLWDRYNEQFF

d_call: TRBD2
clone_size: .
j_call: TRBJ2-5
v_call: TRBV7-2
cdr3_nt: TGTGCCAGCAGCTTTAGCGGGGTCCAAGAGACCCAGTACTTC
cdr3_aa: CASSFSGVQETQYF

d_call: .
clone_size: .
j_call: TRBJ2-3
v_call: TRBV29-1
cdr3_nt: TGCAGCGTGGCAGAGGGTACTAGCACAGATACGCAGTATTTT
cdr3_aa: CSVAEGTSTDTQYF

d_call: .
clone_size: .
j_call: TRBJ2-7
v_call: TRBV27
cdr3_nt: TGTGCCAGCAGTTTATCACGGGGGGCTATTTCCTACGAGCAGTACTTC
cdr3_aa: CASSLSRGAISYEQYF

d_call: TRBD2
clone_size: many
j_call: TRBJ2-7
v_call: TRBV19
cdr3_nt: TGTGCCAGTAGTACGGGACTAGCGACCTACGAGCAGTACTTC
cdr3_aa: CASSTGLATYEQYF

d_call: .
clone_size: .
j_call: TRBJ2-5
v_call: TRBV9
cdr3_nt: TGTGCCAGCAGCGTAGGAACCCAGAAGACCCAGTACTTC
cdr3_aa: CASSVGTQKTQYF

d_call: .
clone_size: many
j_call: TRBJ1-1
v_call: TRBV5-5
cdr3_nt: TGTGCCAGCAGCTTGGCGGGACAGAACACTGAAGCTTTCTTT
cdr3_aa: CASSLAGQNTEAFF

d_call: TRBD1
clone_size: few
j_call: TRBJ2-1
v_call: TRBV7-2
cdr3_nt: TGTGCCAGCAGCTTATCCGGGACAGCGTACAATGAGCAGTTCTTC
cdr3_aa: CASSLSGTAYNEQFF

d_call: .
clone_size: once
j_call: TRBJ1-2
v_call: TRBV7-9
cdr3_nt: TGTGCCAGCAGCTACAGGTCCCCTCAAGCTGGTGACTATGGCTACACCTTC
cdr3_aa: CASSYRSPQAGDYGYTF

d_call: TRBD1
clone_size: few
j_call: TRBJ2-3
v_call: TRBV20-1
cdr3_nt: TGCAGTGCTAGTGACAGGGGTGGAACAGATACGCAGTATTTT
cdr3_aa: CSASDRGGTDTQYF

d_call: .
clone_size: .
j_call: TRBJ2-5
v_call: TRBV2
cdr3_nt: TGTGCCAGCAGGGCGGGACTCGCAGAGACCCAGTACTTC
cdr3_aa: CASRAGLAETQYF

d_call: .
clone_size: .
j_call: TRBJ2-7
v_call: TRBV5-5
cdr3_nt: TGTGCCAGCAGCTTGGCGCAGGGAAATAGCTACGAGCAGTACTTC
cdr3_aa: CASSLAQGNSYEQYF

d_call: .
clone_size: .
j_call: TRBJ2-6
v_call: TRBV5-5
cdr3_nt: TGTGCCAGCAGCTTGATCCCCCAGACACTCTCTGGGGCCAACGTCCTGACTTTC
cdr3_aa: CASSLIPQTLSGANVLTF

d_call: .
clone_size: .
j_call: TRBJ1-6
v_call: TRBV3-1/TRBV3-2
cdr3_nt: TGTGCCAGCAGCCCGCTCCAGGGCACCCTCCACTTT
cdr3_aa: CASSPLQGTLHF

d_call: .
clone_size: .
j_call: TRBJ1-1
v_call: TRBV5-1
cdr3_nt: TGCGCCAGCAGCACAGGGCGGGTCACCGCTGAAGCTTTCTTT
cdr3_aa: CASSTGRVTAEAFF

d_call: TRBD1
clone_size: .
j_call: TRBJ2-3
v_call: TRBV11-2
cdr3_nt: TGTGCCAGCAGCCTGCGACAGGGGGCTACCACAGATACGCAGTATTTT
cdr3_aa: CASSLRQGATTDTQYF

d_call: .
clone_size: .
j_call: TRBJ1-4
v_call: TRBV11-2
cdr3_nt: TGTGCCAGCAGCTTAGGACTTGGAGGAAAACTGTTTTTT
cdr3_aa: CASSLGLGGKLFF

d_call: .
clone_size: .
j_call: TRBJ2-7
v_call: TRBV6-5
cdr3_nt: TGTGCCAGCAGTTTTAGCGGCTACGAGCAGTACTTC
cdr3_aa: CASSFSGYEQYF

d_call: .
clone_size: .
j_call: TRBJ2-5
v_call: TRBV5-4
cdr3_nt: TGTGCCAGCAGCCCGGACTGGTGGGAGACCCAGTACTTC
cdr3_aa: CASSPDWWETQYF

d_call: TRBD1
clone_size: .
j_call: TRBJ2-7
v_call: TRBV5-1
cdr3_nt: TGCGCCAGCAGGGTGACAGGGGGAAGTTACGAGCAGTACTTC
cdr3_aa: CASRVTGGSYEQYF

d_call: TRBD2
clone_size: .
j_call: TRBJ2-5
v_call: TRBV9
cdr3_nt: TGTGCCAGCAGCGTAGGTAGCGGGGTAGAGACCCAGTACTTC
cdr3_aa: CASSVGSGVETQYF

d_call: .
clone_size: .
j_call: TRBJ2-5
v_call: TRBV6-5
cdr3_nt: TGTGCCAGCAGATTACAGGGGGGGACTGGGTCCCAGTACTTC
cdr3_aa: CASRLQGGTGSQYF

d_call: .
clone_size: .
j_call: TRBJ1-5
v_call: TRBV6-1
cdr3_nt: TGTGCCAGCAGTGAAGTGGGATCGACTAACCAGCCCCAGCATTTT
cdr3_aa: CASSEVGSTNQPQHF

d_call: TRBD2
clone_size: .
j_call: TRBJ2-7
v_call: TRBV20-1
cdr3_nt: TGCAGTGCTAGTTGGGGACTAGCGGGAGTAGGGGAGCAGTACTTC
cdr3_aa: CSASWGLAGVGEQYF

d_call: .
clone_size: .
j_call: TRBJ2-7
v_call: TRBV6-1
cdr3_nt: TGTGCCAGCAGTCCGGGTGGAGGCTACGAGCAGTACTTC
cdr3_aa: CASSPGGGYEQYF

d_call: .
clone_size: .
j_call: TRBJ2-5
v_call: TRBV5-1
cdr3_nt: TGCGCCAGCAGCTTGGGGCAGGAATACTTTCCGCAAGAGACCCAGTACTTC
cdr3_aa: CASSLGQEYFPQETQYF

d_call: .
clone_size: .
j_call: TRBJ1-1
v_call: TRBV28
cdr3_nt: TGTGCCAGCACCCCCGGGGGGACCGCCTACACTGAAGCTTTCTTT
cdr3_aa: CASTPGGTAYTEAFF

d_call: TRBD2
clone_size: .
j_call: TRBJ2-5
v_call: TRBV9
cdr3_nt: TGTGCCAGCGGCCCGTGGGGGGGAATACAAGAGACCCAGTACTTC
cdr3_aa: CASGPWGGIQETQYF

d_call: .
clone_size: .
j_call: TRBJ2-7
v_call: TRBV19
cdr3_nt: TGTGCCAGTAGTAACCTCAGGGGTGGATCTAGGTACGAGCAGTACTTC
cdr3_aa: CASSNLRGGSRYEQYF